This TCR beta chain appears in the sequencing data of a study of blood T cells in healthy people across ages. This CDR3 comprises 14 residues. Losses at the gene ends were 5 bases for V and 8 bases for J; bases not matched to a gene: 8. From germline, CDR1 is SGHTA and CDR2 FQGTGA. With a J-beta primer mix and a sample-barcoded 5' primer, a second PCR ran about 7 to 12 cycles. TCRdb fed the 5' RACE reads into MiXCR, producing one record per CDR3 protein. This sample has about 900,000 distinct CDR3 sequences, with approximately 59% found just once. This receptor was taken from a man aged 25-40 years in good health. This chain uses TRBV7-3 with TRBJ1-1, with 10 positions matching TRBD1. The sample was blood. The CDR3 nucleotides are TGTGCCAGCAGCCCGGGACAGGGGAAAACGGAAGCTTTCTTT. The encoded protein is CASSPGQGKTEAFF. Full variable domain (missing parts from reference TRBV7-3 and TRBJ1-1): GAGVSQTPSNKVTEKGKYVELRCDPISGHTALYWYRQSLGQGPEFLIYFQGTGAADDSGLPNDRFFAVRPEGSVSTLKIQRTERGDSAVYLCASSPGQGKTEAFFGQGTRLTVV.